Below, 29 T cell receptor beta chains from the same sample are listed, as sequenced in a study of human T cells and chemical hapten exposure. Time point reported: pre-sensitization, week 0. Indicated treatment: therapeutic diphenylcyclopropenone sensitization with weekly scalp DPC. TCRdb processed the RACE reads anew with MiXCR; each CDR3 protein has one entry. The table lists some 70,000 distinct CDR3 sequences, 11% of them singletons, with roughly 5% in the top ten. This sample comprised whole blood, obtained in connection with sensitization to the hapten diphenylcyclopropenone (DPC). The receptor source for this set is a woman aged 45-59 years with alopecia areata. Some clones in this sample may be carry-over from other donors' samples.

The rearrangement joins TRBV12-3 or TRBV12-4 to TRBJ1-5; a weak D match, TRBD1 (5 bases). The CDR3 spans 17 residues. Trimming left V 5 bases short and J 3 bases short, with 20 bases between. The CDR3 region has the DNA TGTGCCAGCAGTGGGGCTCGGTTTGTGGGCGACAATCAGCCCCAGCATTTT. Encoded protein: CASSGARFVGDNQPQHF.

The sample holds many counts of this clonotype. The chain joins TRBV7-2 to TRBJ2-5; 9 nucleotides line up with TRBD2. Germline CDR1 reads SGHTA; CDR2 reads FQGNSA. The CDR3 is made up of 16 amino acids. V lost 5 bases to trimming and J lost 4 bases; unmatched junction nucleotides: 11. CDR3 coding DNA: TGTGCCAGCAGCCGCAGGGCTAGCGGGACGTCAGAGACCCAGTACTTC. The encoded protein is CASSRRASGTSETQYF. Based on the CDR3 plus reference TRBV7-2 and TRBJ2-5, the full variable domain is GAGVSQSPSNKVTEKGKDVELRCDPISGHTALYWYRQSLGQGLEFLIYFQGNSAPDKSGLPSDRFSAERTGGSVSTLTIQRTQQEDSAVYLCASSRRASGTSETQYFGPGTRLLVL.

In its sample, this clonotype was seen many times. The rearrangement uses TRBV28 and TRBJ2-7; the match to TRBD1 covers 9 bases. Trimming cost V 7 bases and J 5 bases; bases outside gene matches: 9. This CDR3 is built from 14 residues. The germline CDR1 and CDR2 sequences are MDHEN and SYDVKM. CDR3 residues: CASIDRDRAHEQYF. DNA of the CDR3: TGTGCCAGCATAGACCGGGACAGGGCCCACGAGCAGTACTTC.

Many counts were recorded for this clonotype. The gene calls are TRBV20-1 and TRBJ1-2, with D maybe TRBD1 (6 bases). CDR3 length equals 16 residues. The ends were cut back, 1 base at V and 6 bases at J, with 21 bases in the middle. Germline V gene data show CDR1 as DFQATT and CDR2 as SNEGSKA (reference sequence). In nucleotides, the CDR3 is TGCAGTGCTAGAGGGTTGACAGGAGCAAGTGTGGATGGCTACACCTTC. It translates to CSARGLTGASVDGYTF.

This clonotype was seen a few times. The rearrangement joins TRBV11-1 to TRBJ2-1; D unclear. The germline V gene encodes CDR1 SGHAT and CDR2 FQDESV (reference sequence). Trimming shortened V by 1 base and J by 2 bases, and 9 bases separated the two germline ends. The CDR3 loop spans 15 amino acids. CDR3: CASSLVVQTYNEQFF. CDR3 nucleotide sequence: TGTGCCAGCAGCTTAGTAGTGCAGACCTACAATGAGCAGTTCTTC.

The chain uses TRBV18 and TRBJ2-1; 12 bases are a match to TRBD2. The CDR3 covers 15 residues. CDR1 KGHSH and CDR2 LQKENI come from the germline V gene. With V trimmed by 6 bases and J by 8 bases, 8 bases remained unmatched. Here the CDR3 reads CASSLTSGRVDEQFF. CDR3 in DNA: TGTGCCAGCTCTCTGACTAGCGGGAGAGTGGATGAGCAGTTCTTC.

The chain has TRBV28 and TRBJ1-2; D possibly corresponds to TRBD1 (5 bases). The CDR3 is made up of 17 amino acids. Trimming removed 4 bases at V and 1 base at J, with 19 bases between. Germline-derived CDR1 and CDR2 are MDHEN and SYDVKM. This CDR3 is CASSSPPGADLNYGYTF. Here the CDR3 DNA reads TGTGCCAGCAGTTCCCCCCCCGGGGCGGACCTTAACTATGGCTACACCTTC.

The V gene is TRBV27, the J gene TRBJ2-7; D is unresolved. The germline V and J ends were trimmed by 2 bases and 0 bases, with 8 bases remaining between them. The CDR3 spans 14 residues. Germline V gene lookup returns CDR1 MNHEY and CDR2 SMNVEV (reference sequence). The CDR3: CASSLKPLSYEQYF. Here the CDR3 DNA reads TGTGCCAGCAGTTTAAAGCCTCTCTCCTACGAGCAGTACTTC.

This clonotype appeared many times. The V and J genes are TRBV7-9 and TRBJ2-7; possibly TRBD2 for D (6 bases). This CDR3 region has 17 residues. Between the trimmed V and J ends, which lost 3 bases and 0 bases, there was a span of 18 bases. The germline V gene encodes CDR1 SEHNR and CDR2 FQNEAQ (reference sequence). CDR3 nucleotides: TGTGCCAGCAGCTTCCCGGAGGGCAGGGCTCTCTCCTACGAGCAGTACTTC. As protein: CASSFPEGRALSYEQYF.

This clonotype has a count of ten or more. This sequence joins TRBV6-6 and TRBJ2-5, with TRBD1 matching 8 bases. Per germline, CDR1 MNHNY and CDR2 SVGAGI (reference sequence). The CDR3 consists of 14 residues. J lost 4 bases, V lost 6 bases, and 7 bases had no gene match. Here the CDR3 reads CASRLGTGGETQYF. CDR3 bases: TGTGCCAGCAGACTAGGGACAGGCGGAGAGACCCAGTACTTC.

V gene TRBV11-2 combines with J gene TRBJ2-4, with D tentatively TRBD1 (5 bases). The CDR3 is 14 amino acids. Trimming stripped 3 bases from V and 1 base from J, with 7 bases between. CDR1 is SGHAT, CDR2 FQNNGV, per germline. CDR3 nucleotides: TGTGCCAGCAGCTTGACAGACGCCAAAAACATTCAGTACTTC. This codes for CASSLTDAKNIQYF.

This clonotype came up many times. The chain employs TRBV6-2 or TRBV6-3 and TRBJ2-1; TRBD2 agrees at 11 bases. The J segment lost 9 bases and the V segment lost 2 bases, leaving 3 bases of the junction unmatched. The CDR3 runs to 14 residues. Germline CDR1 is MNHEY and CDR2 is SVGEGT. CDR3 bases: TGTGCCAGCAGTTACACTAGCGGGAGCATTGAGCAGTTCTTC. It yields the protein CASSYTSGSIEQFF.

This clonotype has only a few counts. The chain recombines TRBV2 with TRBJ2-3; 7 bases fit TRBD2. J lost 0 bases, V lost 10 bases, and 4 bases had no gene match. Germline CDR1 reads SNHLY; CDR2 reads FYNNEI. This CDR3 contains 13 residues. The CDR3 protein is CATLAESTDTQYF. CDR3 DNA: TGTGCCACGCTAGCGGAGAGCACAGATACGCAGTATTTT.

This chain joins TRBV6-6 and TRBJ2-7; D remains ambiguous. V lost 6 bases, J lost 3 bases, and 12 bases lay in between. This CDR3 has 13 residues. CDR1 is MNHNY and CDR2 is SVGAGI in the germline V gene (reference sequence). Here the CDR3 reads CASSSWGLYEQYF. In DNA form, the CDR3 reads TGTGCCAGCAGCTCGTGGGGTCTCTACGAGCAGTACTTC.

In its sample, this clonotype was seen a few times. The chain joins TRBV29-1 to TRBJ2-3, with D possibly being TRBD1 (6 bases). V dropped 6 bases and J dropped 7 bases, with 17 bases sitting between them. The CDR3 spans 13 residues. From germline, CDR1 is SQVTM and CDR2 ANQGSEA. This chain's CDR3 is CSVVRDNRNTQYF. DNA for the CDR3: TGCAGCGTGGTACGGGACAACCGGAATACGCAGTATTTT.

The chain combines TRBV28 with TRBJ2-5; 8 positions match TRBD2. Germline CDR1 MDHEN, CDR2 SYDVKM. The V gene end was trimmed by 5 bases and the J gene end by 4 bases; junction bases not matched to a gene: 9. The CDR3 contains 15 residues. CDR3 sequence (DNA): TGTGCCAGCAGTCGAGCGGGAGAACCTGGAGAGACCCAGTACTTC. Translated, it gives CASSRAGEPGETQYF.

This rearrangement joins TRBV6-4 to TRBJ1-2, with unresolved D. V was clipped by 4 bases and J by 4 bases, with 10 bases between them. The germline CDR1 and CDR2 sequences are MRHNA and SNTAGT. The CDR3 consists of 13 residues. The CDR3 here is CASSAGSLYGYTF. As DNA, the CDR3 is TGTGCCAGCAGTGCCGGGAGCCTCTATGGCTACACCTTC.

Ten or more counts support this clonotype. This rearrangement joins TRBV11-1 to TRBJ2-3; the D is unclear. Germline V lookup: CDR1 SGHAT, CDR2 FQDESV (reference sequence). The V end lost 5 bases, the J end lost 2 bases, and 8 bases lay between the germline ends. The CDR3 is 13 amino acids. This CDR3 reads CASSLRTTDTQYF. CDR3 nucleotides: TGTGCCAGCAGCCTCCGAACCACAGATACGCAGTATTTT. Filled out from reference TRBV11-1 and TRBJ2-3, the complete variable domain reads EAEVAQSPRYKITEKSQAVAFWCDPISGHATLYWYRQILGQGPELLVQFQDESVVDDSQLPKDRFSAERLKGVDSTLKIQPAELGDSAMYLCASSLRTTDTQYFGPGTRLTVL.

This clonotype was seen at least ten times. The rearrangement joins TRBV6-2 or TRBV6-3 to TRBJ1-1; D is unclear. The CDR3 is made up of 13 amino acids. V was pared by 2 bases and J by 3 bases, with 7 bases between. Germline lookup yields CDR1 MNHEY and CDR2 SVGEGT. This CDR3 reads CASSYDGDTEAFF. For the CDR3, the DNA is TGTGCCAGCAGTTACGATGGGGACACTGAAGCTTTCTTT.

The CDR3 DNA reads TGTGCCAGCAGGATTAGCGGGAATTCCTACAATGAGCAGTTCTTC. Protein product: CASRISGNSYNEQFF. This sequence joins TRBV7-3 and TRBJ2-1; 8 positions agree with TRBD2. This CDR3 is built from 15 residues. The germline V gene encodes CDR1 SGHTA and CDR2 FQGTGA. V lost 6 bases and J lost 1; bases outside the gene matches: 5.

This clonotype was recorded once. The rearrangement links TRBV18 to TRBJ2-7, with TRBD1 identical over 7 bases. Germline V gives CDR1 KGHSH, CDR2 LQKENI. Unmatched junction bases numbered 4, after V lost 6 bases and J lost 2 bases. CDR3 length: 13 amino acids. The CDR3 coding sequence is TGTGCCAGCTCGAGACAGGGACCCTACGAGCAGTACTTC. Its translation is CASSRQGPYEQYF. The full variable domain, with the rest looked up from reference TRBV18 and TRBJ2-7, is NAGVMQNPRHLVRRRGQEARLRCSPMKGHSHVYWYRQLPEEGLKFMVYLQKENIIDESGMPKERFSAEFPKEGPSILRIQQVVRGDSAAYFCASSRQGPYEQYFGPGTRLTVT.

This clonotype was recorded only once. The chain has TRBV28 and TRBJ2-5, with TRBD2 matching 8 bases. Germline values: CDR1 MDHEN, CDR2 SYDVKM. The CDR3 length is 12 residues. This CDR3 reads CARTSFCETQYF. The CDR3 nucleotides are TGTGCAAGGACTAGCTTTTGCGAGACCCAGTACTTC.

By frequency in the sample, this clonotype is medium-sized. J is TRBJ2-3 and V is TRBV18; 7 bases are a match to TRBD2. Germline lookup yields CDR1 KGHSH and CDR2 LQKENI. The CDR3 contains 16 residues. V lost 0 bases to trimming and J lost 2 bases; unmatched junction nucleotides: 5. The CDR3 here is CASSPPASGYTDTQYF. The CDR3 DNA is TGTGCCAGCTCACCACCCGCTAGCGGTTACACAGATACGCAGTATTTT.

V gene TRBV9 combines with J gene TRBJ2-7, with 9 nucleotides matching TRBD2. The CDR3 loop spans 14 amino acids. V trimming: 0 bases; J trimming: 3 bases; junction bases outside the gene matches: 1. Germline lookup yields CDR1 SGDLS and CDR2 YYNGEE. CDR3 amino acids: CASSVDSGGYEQYF. CDR3 in DNA: TGTGCCAGCAGCGTAGATAGCGGGGGCTACGAGCAGTACTTC.

This clonotype has a count of ten or more. The chain recombines TRBV7-6 with TRBJ1-1; 7 positions match TRBD1. After removal of 5 bases from V and 2 bases from J, the junction contained 5 bases not matched to a gene. Germline V lookup: CDR1 SGHVS, CDR2 FNYEAQ. CDR3 size: 14 residues. DNA for the CDR3: TGTGCCAGCAGCGCGGGACAGCGAAACACTGAAGCTTTCTTT. Protein product: CASSAGQRNTEAFF.

The chain employs TRBV11-1 and TRBJ2-6; no clear D. CDR1 and CDR2 from the germline V gene are SGHAT and FQDESV (reference sequence). The CDR3 has 15 amino acids. V lost 5 bases and J 0 bases, leaving 8 bases between the germline ends. DNA of the CDR3: TGTGCCAGCAGCCACATCAGCTCTGGGGCCAACGTCCTGACTTTC. It translates to CASSHISSGANVLTF.

This clonotype showed up many times. J is TRBJ1-1 and V is TRBV6-5; a possible D gene is TRBD1 (6 bases). V was pared by 10 bases and J by 1 base, with 19 bases between. From germline, CDR1 is MNHEY and CDR2 SVGAGI. The CDR3 is made up of 15 amino acids. This CDR3 is CATALGQRGNTEAFF. The DNA for the CDR3 is TGTGCCACCGCCCTGGGACAACGGGGGAACACTGAAGCTTTCTTT.

The genes are TRBV7-2 and TRBJ2-1, with D possibly matching TRBD2 (6 bases). The CDR3 is 14 residues long. Germline-derived CDR1 and CDR2 are SGHTA and FQGNSA. The germline V and J ends were trimmed by 7 bases and 1 base, with 11 bases remaining between them. CDR3: CASTLTSSYNEQFF. CDR3 nucleotides: TGTGCCAGCACATTGACTAGTTCCTACAATGAGCAGTTCTTC.

This clonotype was seen more than once but under ten times. The J gene is TRBJ1-2, the V gene TRBV20-1; tentative D call: TRBD1 (5 bases). Trimming removed 5 bases from V and 5 bases from J, with 12 bases in between. There are 12 residues in the CDR3. CDR1 DFQATT and CDR2 SNEGSKA come from the germline V gene (reference sequence). The CDR3 DNA follows: TGCAGTGCTCCCGGGACGGTGTATGGCTACACCTTC. Protein sequence: CSAPGTVYGYTF.